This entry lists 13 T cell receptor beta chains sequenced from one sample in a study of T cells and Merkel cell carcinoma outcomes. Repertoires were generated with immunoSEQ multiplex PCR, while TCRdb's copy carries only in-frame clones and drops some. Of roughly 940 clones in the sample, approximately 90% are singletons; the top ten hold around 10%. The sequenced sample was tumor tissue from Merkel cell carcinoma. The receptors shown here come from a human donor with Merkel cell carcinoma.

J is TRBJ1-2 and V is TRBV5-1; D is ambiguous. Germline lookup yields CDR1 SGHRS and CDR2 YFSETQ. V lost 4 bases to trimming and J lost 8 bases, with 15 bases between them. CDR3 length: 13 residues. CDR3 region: CASSPGVSRGYTF. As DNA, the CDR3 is TGCGCCAGCAGCCCTGGCGTCTCTCGGGGCTACACCTTC.

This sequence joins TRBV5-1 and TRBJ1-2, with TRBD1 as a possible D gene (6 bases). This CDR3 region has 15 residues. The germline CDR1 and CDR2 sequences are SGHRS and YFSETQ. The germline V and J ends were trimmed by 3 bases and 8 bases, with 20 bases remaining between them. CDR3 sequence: CASSSQDHRVGGYTF. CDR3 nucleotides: TGCGCCAGCAGCTCCCAAGACCACAGGGTCGGGGGCTACACCTTC.

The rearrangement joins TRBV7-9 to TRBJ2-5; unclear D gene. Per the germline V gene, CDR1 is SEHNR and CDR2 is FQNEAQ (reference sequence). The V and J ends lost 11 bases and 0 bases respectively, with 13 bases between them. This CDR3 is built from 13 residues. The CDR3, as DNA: TGTGCCTCCACGGCGTCGTACCAAGAGACCCAGTACTTC. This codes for CASTASYQETQYF.

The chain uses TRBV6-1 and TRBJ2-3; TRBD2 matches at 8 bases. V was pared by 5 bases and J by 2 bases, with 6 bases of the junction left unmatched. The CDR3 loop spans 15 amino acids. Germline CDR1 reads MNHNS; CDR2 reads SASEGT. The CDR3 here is CASSIRGGYTDTQYF. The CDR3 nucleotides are TGTGCCAGCAGTATCCGCGGGGGGTACACAGATACGCAGTATTTT.

CDR3 region: CASSPRTSGPYNEQFF. The CDR3 DNA follows: TGTGCCAGCAGTCCTCGGACTAGCGGGCCCTACAATGAGCAGTTCTTC. The chain employs TRBV28 and TRBJ2-1; 11 positions match TRBD2. The CDR3 extends over 16 amino acids. Trimming removed 5 bases from V and 2 bases from J; junction bases left unmatched: 5. Per the germline V gene, CDR1 is MDHEN and CDR2 is SYDVKM.

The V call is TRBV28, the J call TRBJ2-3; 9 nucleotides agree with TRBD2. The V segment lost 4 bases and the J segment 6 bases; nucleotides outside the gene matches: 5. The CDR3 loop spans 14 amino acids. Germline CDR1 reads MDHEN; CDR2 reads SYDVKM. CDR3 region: CASSWTSVGDTQYF. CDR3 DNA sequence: TGTGCCAGCAGTTGGACTAGCGTTGGGGATACGCAGTATTTT.

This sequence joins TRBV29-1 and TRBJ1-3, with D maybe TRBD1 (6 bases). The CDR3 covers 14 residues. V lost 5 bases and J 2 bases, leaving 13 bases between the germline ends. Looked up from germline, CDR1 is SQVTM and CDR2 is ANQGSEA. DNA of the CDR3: TGCAGCGTTCAGGACAGTGAGGCTGGAAACACCATATATTTT. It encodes CSVQDSEAGNTIYF.

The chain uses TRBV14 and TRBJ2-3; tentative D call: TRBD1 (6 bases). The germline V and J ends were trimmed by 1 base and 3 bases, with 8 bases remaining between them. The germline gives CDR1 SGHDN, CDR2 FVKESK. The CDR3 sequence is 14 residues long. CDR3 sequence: CASSQVRGTDTQYF. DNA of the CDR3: TGTGCCAGCAGCCAAGTCAGGGGAACAGATACGCAGTATTTT.

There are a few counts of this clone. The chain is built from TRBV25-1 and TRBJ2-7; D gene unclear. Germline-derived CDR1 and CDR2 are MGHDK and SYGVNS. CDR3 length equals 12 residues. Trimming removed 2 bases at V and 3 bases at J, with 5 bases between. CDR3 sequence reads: CASSEVFYEQYF. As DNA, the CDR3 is TGTGCCAGCAGTGAAGTCTTCTACGAGCAGTACTTC.

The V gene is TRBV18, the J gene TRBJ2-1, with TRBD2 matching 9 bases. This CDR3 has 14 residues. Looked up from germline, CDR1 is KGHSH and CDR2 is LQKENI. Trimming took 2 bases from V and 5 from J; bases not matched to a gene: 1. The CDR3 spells CASSPAGGDNEQFF. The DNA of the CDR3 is TGTGCCAGCTCACCAGCGGGAGGGGACAATGAGCAGTTCTTC.

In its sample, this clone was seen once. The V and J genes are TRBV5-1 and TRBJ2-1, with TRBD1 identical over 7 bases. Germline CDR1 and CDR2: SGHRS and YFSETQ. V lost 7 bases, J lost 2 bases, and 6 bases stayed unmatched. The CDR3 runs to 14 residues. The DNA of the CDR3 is TGCGCCAGCGGACTGGGACAGCCCTACAATGAGCAGTTCTTC. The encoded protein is CASGLGQPYNEQFF. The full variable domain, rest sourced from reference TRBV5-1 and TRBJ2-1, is KAGVTQTPRYLIKTRGQQVTLSCSPISGHRSVSWYQQTPGQGLQFLFEYFSETQRNKGNFPGRFSGRQFSNSRSEMNVSTLELGDSALYLCASGLGQPYNEQFFGPGTRLTVL.

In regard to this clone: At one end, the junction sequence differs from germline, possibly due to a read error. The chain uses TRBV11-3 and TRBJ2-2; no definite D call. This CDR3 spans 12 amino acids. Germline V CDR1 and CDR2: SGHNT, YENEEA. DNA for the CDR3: TGCGCCAGCAGCTCCCCGACCGGGGAGCTGTTTTTT. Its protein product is CASSSPTGELFF.

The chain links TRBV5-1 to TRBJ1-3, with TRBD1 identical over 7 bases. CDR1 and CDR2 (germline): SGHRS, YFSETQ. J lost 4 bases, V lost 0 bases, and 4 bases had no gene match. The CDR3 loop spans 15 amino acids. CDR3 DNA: TGCGCCAGCAGCTTGGCTACAGGGGTCGGAAACACCATATATTTT. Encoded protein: CASSLATGVGNTIYF.